These T cell receptor beta chains were read from a single sample in a study of response to subunit inactivated influenza vaccine. TCRdb fed the RT-PCR reads into MiXCR, producing one record per CDR3 protein. The sample lists 600,000 to 700,000 distinct CDR3 sequences; around 15% were seen once. The source material was PBMCs from blood, sampled less than 15 days before vaccination. All receptors come from a man in his fifties or sixties who received an inactivated influenza vaccine. The CDR3 runs from the conserved cysteine through the conserved F or W. The D gene is left open where the match is weak. Size is stated for part of the rows, as once, few or many counts, or as a class when the clone is expanded.

abundance	v_gene	j_gene	d_gene	CDR3aa	CDR3nt
few	TRBV4-1	TRBJ2-7	NA	CASSQPRGTYYEQYF	TGCGCCAGCAGCCAGCCCCGCGGGACCTATTACGAGCAGTACTTC
few	TRBV5-5	TRBJ2-5	TRBD2	CASTVAGVETQYF	TGTGCCAGCACAGTAGCGGGGGTTGAGACCCAGTACTTC
NA	TRBV21-1	TRBJ2-7	NA	CASSMGTPNYEQYF	TGTGCCAGCAGCATGGGGACTCCGAATTATGAGCAGTACTTC
NA	TRBV4-1	TRBJ1-1	TRBD1	CASSGQGVTEAFF	TGCGCCAGCAGCGGACAGGGCGTCACTGAAGCTTTCTTT
few	TRBV12-3/TRBV12-4	TRBJ2-1	TRBD2	CASSPLVDSGIKHEQFF	TGTGCCAGCAGTCCCTTGGTAGATAGCGGGATTAAACATGAGCAGTTCTTC
NA	TRBV24-1	TRBJ1-4	TRBD1	CATSDSTGKNEKLFF	TGTGCCACCAGTGACTCGACAGGGAAGAATGAAAAACTGTTTTTT
few	TRBV6-5	TRBJ2-7	NA	CASSQGPQQYF	TGTGCCAGCAGCCAAGGCCCCCAGCAGTACTTC
NA	TRBV20-1	TRBJ2-5	TRBD2	CSARELAGSQETQYF	TGCAGTGCTAGAGAACTAGCGGGATCCCAAGAGACCCAGTACTTC
NA	TRBV4-3	TRBJ2-1	TRBD1	CASSQTWGTGGRNEQFF	TGCGCCAGCAGCCAAACCTGGGGGACAGGGGGCCGCAATGAGCAGTTCTTC
few	TRBV6-1	TRBJ2-1	NA	CASGTPQGRQHNEQFF	TGTGCCAGCGGCACGCCTCAGGGTCGGCAACACAATGAGCAGTTCTTC